This TCR beta chain was sequenced in a study of blood T cells in healthy people across ages. A J-beta primer mix and a sample-barcoded 5' primer were used in a second PCR of roughly 6 to 12 cycles. Tagging of each cDNA molecule was performed by a template-switch adaptor with 12 random nucleotides. TCRdb reprocessed the 5' RACE reads via MiXCR and lists one record per CDR3 protein. The sample yields about 730,000 distinct CDR3 sequences, more than 40% seen once. This clonotype was counted between two and nine times. Each donor was a healthy Caucasian individual from Russia, aged about 6 to 95. The germline CDR1 and CDR2 sequences are SGDLS and YYNGEE. V lost 0 bases and J 2 bases, leaving 9 bases between the germline ends. This CDR3 contains 15 residues.

This rearrangement joins TRBV9 to TRBJ2-1; D may correspond to TRBD1 or TRBD2 (5 bases each). This clonotype was sampled from an older woman in good health. The sample taken for sequencing was blood. CDR3 in DNA: TGTGCCAGCAGCGTAGGACAGCGGACCTACAATGAGCAGTTCTTC. This encodes CASSVGQRTYNEQFF.